This T cell receptor beta chain was sequenced during a study of radiotherapy plus CTLA-4 blockade in lung cancer. V shed 2 bases, J shed 1 base, and the junction held 5 bases outside the gene matches. CDR1 and CDR2 (germline): MGHRA, YSYEKL. CDR3 length equals 16 residues. Clones were sequenced by immunoSEQ multiplex PCR, and TCRdb holds only the in-frame ones, with some missing. The table lists 85,000 to 95,000 clones, roughly 80% of them singletons, with 25% in the top ten. The specimen was peripheral blood, collected from a patient treated with radiotherapy plus ipilimumab. The receptor was derived from a human donor with non-small cell lung cancer that progressed on radiotherapy plus ipilimumab. V usage is TRBV4-1 and J usage is TRBJ2-5; 9 nucleotides line up with TRBD1. For the CDR3, the DNA is TGCGCCAGCAGCCAATTGGGACAGGGCATCCAAGAGACCCAGTACTTC. Translation gives CASSQLGQGIQETQYF.